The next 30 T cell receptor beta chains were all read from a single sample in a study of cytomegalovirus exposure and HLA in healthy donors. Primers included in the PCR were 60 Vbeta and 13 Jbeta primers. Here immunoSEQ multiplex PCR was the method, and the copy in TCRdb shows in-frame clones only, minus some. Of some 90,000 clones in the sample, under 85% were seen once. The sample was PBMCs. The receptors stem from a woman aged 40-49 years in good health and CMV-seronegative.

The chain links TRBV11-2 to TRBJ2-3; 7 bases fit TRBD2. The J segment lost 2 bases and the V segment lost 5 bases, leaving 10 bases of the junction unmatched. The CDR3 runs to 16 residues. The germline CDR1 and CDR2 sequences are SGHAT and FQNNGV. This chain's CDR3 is CASSLRDYQYTDTQYF. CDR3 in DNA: TGTGCCAGCAGCCTAAGGGACTACCAATACACAGATACGCAGTATTTT.

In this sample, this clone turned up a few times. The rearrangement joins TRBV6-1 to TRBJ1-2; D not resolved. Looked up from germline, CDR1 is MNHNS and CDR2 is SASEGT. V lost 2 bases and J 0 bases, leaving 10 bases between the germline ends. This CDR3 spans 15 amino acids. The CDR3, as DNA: TGTGCCAGCAGTGAAAGCACCGTAGCTAACTATGGCTACACCTTC. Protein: CASSESTVANYGYTF.

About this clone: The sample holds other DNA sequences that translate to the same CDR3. DNA for the CDR3: TGTGCCACCAGCAGAGATGGCAGGTTCGAGCAGTACTTC. Its translation is CATSRDGRFEQYF. The chain joins TRBV15 to TRBJ2-7; D is ambiguous. Deletions cut 0 bases from V and 6 bases from J, with 9 bases between. The germline gives CDR1 LNHNV, CDR2 YYDKDF (reference sequence). The CDR3 consists of 13 residues.

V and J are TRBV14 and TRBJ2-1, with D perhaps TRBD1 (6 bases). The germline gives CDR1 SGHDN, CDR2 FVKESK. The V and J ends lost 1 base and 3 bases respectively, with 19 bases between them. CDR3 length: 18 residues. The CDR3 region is CASSQGFRTALLYNEQFF. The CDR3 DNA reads TGTGCCAGCAGCCAAGGATTTAGGACAGCCCTACTCTACAATGAGCAGTTCTTC.

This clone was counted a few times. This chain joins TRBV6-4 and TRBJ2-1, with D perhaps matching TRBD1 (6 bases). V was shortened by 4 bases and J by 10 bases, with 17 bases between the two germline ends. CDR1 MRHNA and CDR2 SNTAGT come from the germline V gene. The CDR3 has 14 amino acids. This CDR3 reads CASSGETGWREQFF. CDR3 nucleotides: TGTGCCAGCAGTGGGGAGACAGGTTGGAGAGAGCAGTTCTTC.

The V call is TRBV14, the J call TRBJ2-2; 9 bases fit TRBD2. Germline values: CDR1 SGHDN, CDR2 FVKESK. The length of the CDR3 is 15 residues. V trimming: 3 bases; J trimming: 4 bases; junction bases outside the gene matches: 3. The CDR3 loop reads CASSQREGSTGELFF. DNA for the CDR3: TGTGCCAGCAGCCAGCGGGAGGGAAGCACCGGGGAGCTGTTTTTT.

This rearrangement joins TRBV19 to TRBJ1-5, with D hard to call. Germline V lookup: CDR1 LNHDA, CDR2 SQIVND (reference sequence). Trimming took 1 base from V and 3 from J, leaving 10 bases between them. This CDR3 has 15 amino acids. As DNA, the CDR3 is TGTGCCAGTAGTATAGGGAGGGTATACAATCAGCCCCAGCATTTT. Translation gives CASSIGRVYNQPQHF.

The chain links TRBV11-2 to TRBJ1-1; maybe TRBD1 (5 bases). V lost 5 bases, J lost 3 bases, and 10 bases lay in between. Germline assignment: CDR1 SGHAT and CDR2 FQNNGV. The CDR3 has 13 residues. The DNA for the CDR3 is TGTGCCAGCAGCAATCGGGGGGACACTGAAGCTTTCTTT. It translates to CASSNRGDTEAFF.

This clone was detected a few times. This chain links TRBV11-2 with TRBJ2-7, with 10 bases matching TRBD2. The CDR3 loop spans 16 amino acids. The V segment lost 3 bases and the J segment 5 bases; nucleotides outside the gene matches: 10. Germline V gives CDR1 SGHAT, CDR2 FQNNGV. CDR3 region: CASSFLSTSGTNEQYF. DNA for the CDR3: TGTGCCAGCAGCTTCCTCAGCACTAGCGGGACGAACGAGCAGTACTTC.

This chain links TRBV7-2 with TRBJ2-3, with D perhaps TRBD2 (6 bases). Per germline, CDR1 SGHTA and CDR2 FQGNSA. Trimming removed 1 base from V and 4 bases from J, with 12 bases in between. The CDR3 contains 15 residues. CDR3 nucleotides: TGTGCCAGCAGCTTAGGTGGGGCTAGCGCAGATACGCAGTATTTT. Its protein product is CASSLGGASADTQYF.

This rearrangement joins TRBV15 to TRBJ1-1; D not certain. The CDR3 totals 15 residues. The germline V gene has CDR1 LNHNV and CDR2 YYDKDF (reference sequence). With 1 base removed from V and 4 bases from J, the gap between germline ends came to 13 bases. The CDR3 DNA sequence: TGTGCCACCAGCAGAGCGGTCTCGGGAGGCACTGAAGCTTTCTTT. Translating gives CATSRAVSGGTEAFF.

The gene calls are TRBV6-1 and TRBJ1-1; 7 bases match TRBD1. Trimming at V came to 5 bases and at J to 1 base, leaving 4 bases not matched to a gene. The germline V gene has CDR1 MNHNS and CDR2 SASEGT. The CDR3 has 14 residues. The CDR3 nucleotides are TGTGCCAGCAGTCTTACAGGGGAGAACACTGAAGCTTTCTTT. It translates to CASSLTGENTEAFF.

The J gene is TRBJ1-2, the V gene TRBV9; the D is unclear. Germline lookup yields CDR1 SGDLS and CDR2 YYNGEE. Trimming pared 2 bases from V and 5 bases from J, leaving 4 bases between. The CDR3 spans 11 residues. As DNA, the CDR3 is TGTGCCAGCAGCGTTCTTTATGGCTACACCTTC. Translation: CASSVLYGYTF.

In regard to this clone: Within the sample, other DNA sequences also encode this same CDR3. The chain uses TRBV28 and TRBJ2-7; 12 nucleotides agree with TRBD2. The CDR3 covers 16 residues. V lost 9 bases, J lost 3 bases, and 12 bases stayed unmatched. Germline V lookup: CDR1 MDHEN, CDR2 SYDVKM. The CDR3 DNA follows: TGTGCCAGTGACGGGCTAGCGGGAGGGACTTACTACGAGCAGTACTTC. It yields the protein CASDGLAGGTYYEQYF. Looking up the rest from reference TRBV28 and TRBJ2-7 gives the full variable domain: DVKVTQSSRYLVKRTGEKVFLECVQDMDHENMFWYRQDPGLGLRLIYFSYDVKMKEKGDIPEGYSVSREKKERFSLILESASTNQTSMYLCASDGLAGGTYYEQYFGPGTRLTVT.

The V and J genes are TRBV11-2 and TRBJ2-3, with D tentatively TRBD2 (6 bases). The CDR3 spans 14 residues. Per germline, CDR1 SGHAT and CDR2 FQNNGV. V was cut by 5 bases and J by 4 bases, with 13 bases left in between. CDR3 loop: CASSLRPGADTQYF. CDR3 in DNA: TGTGCCAGCAGCCTCCGCCCGGGGGCAGATACGCAGTATTTT.

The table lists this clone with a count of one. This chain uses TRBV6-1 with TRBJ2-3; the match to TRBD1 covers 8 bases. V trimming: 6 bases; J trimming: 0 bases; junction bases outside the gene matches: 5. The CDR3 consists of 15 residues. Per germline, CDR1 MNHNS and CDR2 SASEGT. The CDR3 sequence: CASSRGRDSTDTQYF. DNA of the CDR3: TGTGCCAGCAGCAGGGGGCGGGACAGCACAGATACGCAGTATTTT.

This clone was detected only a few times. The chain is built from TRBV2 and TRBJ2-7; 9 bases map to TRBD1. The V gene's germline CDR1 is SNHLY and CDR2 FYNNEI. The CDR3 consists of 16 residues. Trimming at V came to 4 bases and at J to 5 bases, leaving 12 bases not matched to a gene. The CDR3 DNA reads TGTGCCAGCAGTGTGGGTGCTGGGACAGGGATCCACGAGCAGTACTTC. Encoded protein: CASSVGAGTGIHEQYF.

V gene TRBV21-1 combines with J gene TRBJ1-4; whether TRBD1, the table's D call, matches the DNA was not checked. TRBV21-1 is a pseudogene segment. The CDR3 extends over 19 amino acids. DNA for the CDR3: TGTGCCAGCAGCTCCCGGACAGGGAAGTGGTTAGGAACTAATGAAAAACTGTTTTTT. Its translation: CASSSRTGKWLGTNEKLFF.

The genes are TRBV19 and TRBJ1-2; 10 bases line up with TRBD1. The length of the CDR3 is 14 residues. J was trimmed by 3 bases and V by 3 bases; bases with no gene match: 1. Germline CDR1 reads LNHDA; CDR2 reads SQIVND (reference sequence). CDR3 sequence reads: CASSMTGGDYGYTF. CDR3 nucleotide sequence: TGTGCCAGTAGTATGACAGGGGGCGACTATGGCTACACCTTC.

CDR3 sequence reads: CASGLVGEEDNYGYTF. CDR3 nucleotides: TGTGCTAGTGGTTTGGTAGGTGAGGAGGATAACTATGGCTACACCTTC. V and J are TRBV12-5 and TRBJ1-2; D not resolved. Germline V CDR1 and CDR2: LGHNT, FRNRAP. This CDR3 region has 16 residues. The ends were cut back, 0 bases at V and 1 base at J, with 12 bases in the middle.

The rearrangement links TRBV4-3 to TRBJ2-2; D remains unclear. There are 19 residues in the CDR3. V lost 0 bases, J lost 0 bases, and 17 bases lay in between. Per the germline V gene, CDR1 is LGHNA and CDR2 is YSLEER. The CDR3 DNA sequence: TGCGCCAGCAGCCAAGATCTTCTGGCAGGCGCCGCGAACACCGGGGAGCTGTTTTTT. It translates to CASSQDLLAGAANTGELFF.

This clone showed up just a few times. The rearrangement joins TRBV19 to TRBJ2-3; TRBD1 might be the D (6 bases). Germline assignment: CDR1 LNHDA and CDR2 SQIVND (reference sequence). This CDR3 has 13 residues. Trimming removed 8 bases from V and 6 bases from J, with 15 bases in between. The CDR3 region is CASSQGVVDTQYF. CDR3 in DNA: TGTGCCAGTTCACAGGGCGTCGTGGATACGCAGTATTTT.

CDR3 in DNA: TGTGCCAGCAGCGTAGTCGGGACAGATACGCAGTATTTT. Its translation is CASSVVGTDTQYF. The rearrangement uses TRBV9 and TRBJ2-3, with unresolved D. Trimming took off 0 bases at V and 3 bases at J, with 5 bases between the two ends. CDR1 and CDR2 from the germline V gene are SGDLS and YYNGEE. The CDR3 is 13 residues long.

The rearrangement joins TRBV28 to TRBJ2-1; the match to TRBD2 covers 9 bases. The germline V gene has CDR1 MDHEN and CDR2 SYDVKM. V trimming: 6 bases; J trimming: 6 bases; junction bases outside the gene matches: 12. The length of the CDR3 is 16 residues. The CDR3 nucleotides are TGTGCCAGCAGCCCCAATCCGGGACTAGCAAGCAATGAGCAGTTCTTC. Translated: CASSPNPGLASNEQFF.

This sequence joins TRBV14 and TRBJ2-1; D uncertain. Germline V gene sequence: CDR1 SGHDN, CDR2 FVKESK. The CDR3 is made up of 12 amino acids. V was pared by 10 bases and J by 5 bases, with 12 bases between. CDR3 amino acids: CATSGSHNEQFF. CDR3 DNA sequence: TGTGCCACATCCGGGTCCCACAATGAGCAGTTCTTC.

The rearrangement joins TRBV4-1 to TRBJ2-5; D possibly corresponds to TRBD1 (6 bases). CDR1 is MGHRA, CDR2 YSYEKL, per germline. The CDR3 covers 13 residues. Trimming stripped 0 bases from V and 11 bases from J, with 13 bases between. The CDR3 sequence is CASSQEGWTEQYF. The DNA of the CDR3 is TGCGCCAGCAGCCAAGAGGGGTGGACAGAGCAGTACTTC.

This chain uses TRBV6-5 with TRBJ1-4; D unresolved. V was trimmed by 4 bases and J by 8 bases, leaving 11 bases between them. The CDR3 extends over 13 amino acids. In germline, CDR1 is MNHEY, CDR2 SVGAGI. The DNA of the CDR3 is TGTGCCAGCAGTTTAACGTACGGGGAAAAACTGTTTTTT. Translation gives CASSLTYGEKLFF.

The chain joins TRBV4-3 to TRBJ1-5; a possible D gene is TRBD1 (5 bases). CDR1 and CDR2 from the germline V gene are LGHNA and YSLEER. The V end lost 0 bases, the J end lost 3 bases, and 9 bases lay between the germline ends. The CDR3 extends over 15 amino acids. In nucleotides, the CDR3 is TGCGCCAGCAGCCAAGATTGGGGGGACAATCAGCCCCAGCATTTT. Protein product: CASSQDWGDNQPQHF.

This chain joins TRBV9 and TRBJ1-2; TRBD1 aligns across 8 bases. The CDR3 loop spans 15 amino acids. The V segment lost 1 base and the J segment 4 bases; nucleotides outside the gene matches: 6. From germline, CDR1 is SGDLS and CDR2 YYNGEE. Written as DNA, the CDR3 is TGTGCCAGCAGCGTATCTCTCAGGGGGCCCTATGGCTACACCTTC. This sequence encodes CASSVSLRGPYGYTF.

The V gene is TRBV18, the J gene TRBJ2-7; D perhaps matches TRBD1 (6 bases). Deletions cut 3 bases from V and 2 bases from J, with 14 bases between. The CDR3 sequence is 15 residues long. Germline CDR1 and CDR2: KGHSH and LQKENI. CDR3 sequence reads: CASSPLRTVAYEQYF. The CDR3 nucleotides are TGTGCCAGCTCACCGTTACGGACAGTCGCCTACGAGCAGTACTTC. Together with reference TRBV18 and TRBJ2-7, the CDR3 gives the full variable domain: NAGVMQNPRHLVRRRGQEARLRCSPMKGHSHVYWYRQLPEEGLKFMVYLQKENIIDESGMPKERFSAEFPKEGPSILRIQQVVRGDSAAYFCASSPLRTVAYEQYFGPGTRLTVT.